These T cell receptor beta chains were read from a single sample in a study of cytomegalovirus exposure and HLA in healthy donors. Assay used: immunoSEQ multiplex PCR; TCRdb lists only in-frame clones, some missing. The data contain over 90,000 clones, around 80% of them singletons. Sequenced input: PBMCs. The receptors were gathered from a woman younger than 35 in good health and CMV-seropositive. The CDR3 runs from the conserved cysteine through the conserved F or W. A D gene is named only where the DNA matches it firmly. Only part of the rows carry a size: once, few, many, or a class if the clone is expanded.

abundance,j_gene,d_gene,v_gene,CDR3nt,CDR3aa
NA,TRBJ1-1,TRBD1,TRBV18,TGTGCCAGCTCACCAAACCATGGGGACAGTTCAGCTTTCTTT,CASSPNHGDSSAFF
once,TRBJ2-5,NA,TRBV27,TGTGCCAGCAGTTTACGCATGACATATCTGGAGACCCAGTACTTC,CASSLRMTYLETQYF
NA,TRBJ1-5,TRBD1,TRBV28,TGTGCCAGCCATTCTTCCGGGACAGGTTATAGCAATCAGCCCCAGCATTTT,CASHSSGTGYSNQPQHF
few,TRBJ2-2,NA,TRBV11-2,TGTGCCAGCATCCCTAGCTGGGGGAACACCGGGGAGCTGTTTTTT,CASIPSWGNTGELFF
once,TRBJ1-6,NA,TRBV6-6,TGTGCCAGCAGCCCTCAAACTCGATATAATTCACCCCTCCACTTT,CASSPQTRYNSPLHF
NA,TRBJ2-1,TRBD2,TRBV7-9,TGTGCCAGCAGCCCTGAGCGGGAGCGGGTGAGGGATGAGCAGTTCTTC,CASSPERERVRDEQFF
NA,TRBJ2-7,TRBD1,TRBV27,TGTGCCAGCAGTGGATCGGACAGGGGTTTCTACGAGCAGTACTTC,CASSGSDRGFYEQYF
once,TRBJ2-7,TRBD1,TRBV7-6,TGTGCCAGCAGCTTAGAGGGGACAGGGTATTACGAGCAGTACTTC,CASSLEGTGYYEQYF
NA,TRBJ2-7,TRBD1,TRBV29-1,TGCAGCGTGGGACAGGGGGTTTCCTACGAGCAGTACTTC,CSVGQGVSYEQYF
NA,TRBJ2-1,NA,TRBV29-1,TGCAGCGTTGGGAGCAATGAGCAGTTCTTC,CSVGSNEQFF
NA,TRBJ2-7,TRBD1,TRBV5-1,TGCGCCAGCAGCGAGTCCGGGACAGGTGTTTACGAGCAGTACTTC,CASSESGTGVYEQYF
NA,TRBJ2-1,TRBD2,TRBV5-1,TGCGCCAGCAGCTTCTTATCAGGACTAGCGGGGGGAGTAAATGAGCAGTTCTTC,CASSFLSGLAGGVNEQFF
once,TRBJ1-5,NA,TRBV18,TGTGCCAGCTCACCACTCAATGTTAGGGGAGGTCAGCCCCAGCATTTT,CASSPLNVRGGQPQHF
NA,TRBJ1-6,TRBD1,TRBV14,TGTGCCAGCAGCCATTGGGACAGGGGTAGGTCACCCCTCCACTTT,CASSHWDRGRSPLHF
NA,TRBJ2-2,NA,TRBV5-1,TGCGCCAGCAGCTGGCGGGACAACACCGGGGAGCTGTTTTTT,CASSWRDNTGELFF
NA,TRBJ2-5,NA,TRBV5-1,TGCGCCAGCAGCTTGTATCGCCAAGAGACCCAGTACTTC,CASSLYRQETQYF
NA,TRBJ2-7,TRBD2,TRBV19,TGTGCCAGTAGTCCGGGACTAGGCTACGGCGAGCAGTACTTC,CASSPGLGYGEQYF